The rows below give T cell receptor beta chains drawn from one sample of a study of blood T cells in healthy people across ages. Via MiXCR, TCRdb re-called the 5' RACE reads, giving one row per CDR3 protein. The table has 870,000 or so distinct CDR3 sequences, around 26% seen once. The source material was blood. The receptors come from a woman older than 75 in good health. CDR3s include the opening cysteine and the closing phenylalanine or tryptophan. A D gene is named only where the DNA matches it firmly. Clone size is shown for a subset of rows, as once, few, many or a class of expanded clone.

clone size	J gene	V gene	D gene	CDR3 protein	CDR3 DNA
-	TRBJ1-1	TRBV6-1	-	CASKPGQPRFEAFF	TGTGCCAGCAAACCGGGACAACCTAGGTTTGAAGCTTTCTTT
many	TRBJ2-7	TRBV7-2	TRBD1	CASSLTGGWYEQYF	TGTGCCAGCAGCTTGACAGGGGGGTGGTACGAGCAGTACTTC
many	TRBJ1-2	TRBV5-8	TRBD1	CASSLLAGGNYGYTF	TGTGCCAGCAGCTTGTTGGCAGGGGGCAACTATGGCTACACCTTC
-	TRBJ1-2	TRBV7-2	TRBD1	CASSPEQGFGYTF	TGTGCCAGCAGCCCCGAACAGGGGTTCGGCTACACCTTC
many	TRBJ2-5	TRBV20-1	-	CSARHLASETQYF	TGCAGTGCTAGACACCTAGCTTCGGAGACCCAGTACTTC
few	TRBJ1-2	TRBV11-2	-	CASSRPGGNGYTF	TGTGCCAGCAGCCGCCCGGGGGGGAACGGCTACACCTTC
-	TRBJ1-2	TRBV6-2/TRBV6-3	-	CASSYVLRNYGYTF	TGTGCCAGCAGTTACGTCCTCCGGAACTATGGCTACACCTTC
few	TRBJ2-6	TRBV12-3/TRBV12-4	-	CASSFRGLGLDVGANVRTF	TGTGCCAGCAGTTTCCGGGGGCTTGGGCTGGATGTTGGGGCCAACGTCCGGACTTTC
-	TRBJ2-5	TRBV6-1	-	CASSEALGYQETQYF	TGTGCCAGCAGTGAAGCCTTGGGTTACCAAGAGACCCAGTACTTC
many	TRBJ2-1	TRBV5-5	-	CASSLTAMGVSYNEQFF	TGTGCCAGCAGCCTAACAGCAATGGGGGTCTCCTACAATGAGCAGTTCTTC
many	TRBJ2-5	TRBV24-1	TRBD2	CATSDLPGGARETQYF	TGTGCCACCAGTGATTTGCCGGGGGGGGCTCGAGAGACCCAGTACTTC
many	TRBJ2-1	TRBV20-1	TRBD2	CSATGTSGGDEQFF	TGCAGTGCCACCGGGACTAGCGGGGGTGATGAGCAGTTCTTC
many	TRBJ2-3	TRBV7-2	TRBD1	CASSLGQGYADTQYF	TGTGCCAGCAGCTTGGGACAGGGCTATGCAGATACGCAGTATTTT
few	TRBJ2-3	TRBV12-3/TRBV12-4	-	CASSFRTRGGGDTQYF	TGTGCCAGCAGTTTCAGGACTAGAGGGGGGGGAGATACGCAGTATTTT
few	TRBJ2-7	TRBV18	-	CASSRNIDSYEQYF	TGTGCCAGCTCACGAAATATAGACAGCTACGAGCAGTACTTC
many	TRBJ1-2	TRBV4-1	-	CASSQSLPSWGYTF	TGCGCCAGCAGCCAAAGCCTGCCCAGCTGGGGCTACACCTTC
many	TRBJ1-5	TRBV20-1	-	CSARDSRSNQPQHF	TGCAGTGCTAGGGACAGTCGTAGCAATCAGCCCCAGCATTTT
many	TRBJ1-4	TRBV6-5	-	CASGLGGEKLFF	TGTGCCAGTGGATTGGGCGGTGAAAAACTGTTTTTT
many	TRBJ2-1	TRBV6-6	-	CASSYSTTGHNEQFF	TGTGCCAGCAGTTACTCGACCACTGGCCACAATGAGCAGTTCTTC
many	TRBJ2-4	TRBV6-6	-	CASSYTSGAKNIQYF	TGTGCCAGCAGTTACACCAGCGGAGCCAAAAACATTCAGTACTTC
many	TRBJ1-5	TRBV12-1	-	CASSLGRDSYSNQPQHF	TGTGCCAGCAGCTTAGGCAGGGATTCTTATAGCAATCAGCCCCAGCATTTT
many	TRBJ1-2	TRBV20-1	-	CSSAGGAGYGYTF	TGCAGTTCTGCGGGGGGCGCCGGCTATGGCTACACCTTC
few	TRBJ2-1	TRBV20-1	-	CSARGSALQFF	TGCAGTGCTAGAGGGTCAGCCCTTCAGTTCTTC